This T cell receptor beta chain was obtained from a study of blood T cell repertoires in COVID-19. Some clones are missing from TCRdb's copy, which holds only in-frame ones; the method was immunoSEQ multiplex PCR. The data hold about 57,000 clones, with around 80% observed a single time. The receptor was derived from a human donor in a cohort sampled during active COVID-19. The material sequenced was peripheral blood.

The CDR3 nucleotides are TGTGCCAGCAGCATATCCGTTAACACCGGGGAGCTGTTTTTT. This codes for CASSISVNTGELFF. The chain combines TRBV7-9 with TRBJ2-2; the D is unclear. V dropped 5 bases and J dropped 2 bases, with 9 bases sitting between them. The germline gives CDR1 SEHNR, CDR2 FQNEAQ (reference sequence). This CDR3 has 14 residues.